This TCR beta chain was identified during a study of Graves' ophthalmopathy and Graves' hyperthyroidism. Germline V gene data show CDR1 as LGHDT and CDR2 as YNNKEL (reference sequence). The CDR3 runs to 14 residues. Between the trimmed V and J ends, which lost 2 bases and 8 bases, there was a span of 15 bases. The study, taken as a whole, reports: Ophthalmopathy and stable hyperthyroidism were discriminated by a 13-signature model, with approximately 88% sensitivity and 70% to 84% specificity.

This clonotype was found many times. The antigen is undetermined. RNA transcripts yielded amplified TCR beta CDR3 regions. Second-round multiplex PCR came after a first-round RT-PCR that employed HTBI primers. TCRdb reprocessed the multiplex PCR reads with MiXCR, giving one entry per CDR3 protein. The table has approximately 460,000 distinct CDR3 sequences, approximately 15% seen once. Each donor who had ophthalmopathy showed moderate-to-severe activity, a CAS of ≥3, a NOSPECS of ≥4, and a duration under 3 months. Pregnancy or lactation, uncontrolled infections and other autoimmune diseases were grounds for excluding patients. Establishment of the diagnosis relied upon clinical symptoms, serum thyroxine, TRAb, thyroid ultrasound and orbital computed tomography.

This TCR was recovered from a woman aged 25 to 39 with Graves' ophthalmopathy. Sequencing used blood. V is TRBV3-1 and J is TRBJ1-2; possible D gene TRBD1, 5 bases. CDR3 protein: CASSQLTDPDGYTF. The CDR3 DNA is TGTGCCAGCAGCCAACTGACAGACCCGGACGGCTACACCTTC.